Presented here are 24 T cell receptor beta chains from one specimen sequenced in a study of PD-1 blockade in classical Hodgkin lymphoma. Assay: immunoSEQ multiplex PCR; the TCRdb copy retains only in-frame clones and omits some. Among about 100,000 clones listed, around 89% were seen once. There was relapse after autologous stem cell transplantation in every patient, and there was variation in brentuximab vedotin exposure. The specimen comprised peripheral blood mononuclear cells (PBMCs), sampled before the second cycle of nivolumab. These TCRs come from a human donor with classical Hodgkin lymphoma.

The chain carries TRBV19 and TRBJ1-5; no clear D. The V gene's germline CDR1 is LNHDA and CDR2 SQIVND (reference sequence). Trimming removed 1 base from V and 3 bases from J, with 4 bases in between. The CDR3 runs to 13 residues. CDR3 loop: CASSIVLNQPQHF. The CDR3 nucleotides are TGTGCCAGTAGTATAGTACTCAATCAGCCCCAGCATTTT.

Turning to this clone: Other nucleotide sequences from this sample produce the same CDR3. This sequence joins TRBV15 and TRBJ1-4; D is perhaps TRBD1 (6 bases). Trimming removed 2 bases at V and 4 bases at J, with 11 bases between. Germline V gene sequence: CDR1 LNHNV, CDR2 YYDKDF (reference sequence). The CDR3 is 15 amino acids. The CDR3, as DNA: TGTGCCACCAGCAGACGGCCGGACAGTAATGAAAAACTGTTTTTT. Its protein is CATSRRPDSNEKLFF.

The chain employs TRBV7-2 and TRBJ2-7, with a weak D call TRBD2 (6 bases). Trimming took off 1 base at V and 2 bases at J, with 12 bases between the two ends. The CDR3 is 15 residues long. CDR1 SGHTA and CDR2 FQGNSA come from the germline V gene. The DNA of the CDR3 is TGTGCCAGCAGCTTAGTCCGGGGGACCACCTACGAGCAGTACTTC. Encoded protein: CASSLVRGTTYEQYF.

V usage is TRBV29-1 and J usage is TRBJ1-2; D unclear. The germline V and J ends were trimmed by 6 bases and 7 bases, with 21 bases remaining between them. CDR1 SQVTM and CDR2 ANQGSEA come from the germline V gene. The CDR3 extends over 14 amino acids. CDR3 sequence: CSVLLAESGGGYTF. The CDR3 DNA sequence: TGCAGCGTCCTCCTTGCAGAGAGCGGTGGTGGCTACACCTTC. The whole variable domain, remainder taken from reference TRBV29-1 and TRBJ1-2, is SAVISQKPSRDICQRGTSLTIQCQVDSQVTMMFWYRQQPGQSLTLIATANQGSEATYESGFVIDKFPISRPNLTFSTLTVSNMSPEDSSIYLCSVLLAESGGGYTFGSGTRLTVV.

CDR3 nucleotides: TGTGCCAGCAGTCAGCGATACTCTGGGGCCAACGTCCTGACTTTC. This codes for CASSQRYSGANVLTF. This rearrangement joins TRBV28 to TRBJ2-6; D gene ambiguous. The CDR3 has 15 residues. Germline-derived CDR1 and CDR2 are MDHEN and SYDVKM. V shed 5 bases and J shed 0 bases, with 8 bases lying between them.

The V call is TRBV6-1, the J call TRBJ1-5; D gene uncertain. Germline lookup yields CDR1 MNHNS and CDR2 SASEGT. The CDR3 contains 14 residues. The V and J ends lost 7 bases and 0 bases respectively, with 10 bases between them. The DNA of the CDR3 is TGTGCCAGCATGCCGGCTTATAGCAATCAGCCCCAGCATTTT. Translated: CASMPAYSNQPQHF.

The rearrangement links TRBV28 to TRBJ2-1; D call uncertain. Germline CDR1 and CDR2: MDHEN and SYDVKM. The V gene lost 6 bases and the J gene lost 7 bases, with 7 bases spanning the gap. This CDR3 spans 11 amino acids. Written as DNA, the CDR3 is TGTGCCAGCAGCTACTTTAATGAGCAGTTCTTC. Its protein product is CASSYFNEQFF.

The chain uses TRBV6-5 and TRBJ1-2, with 7 bases that match TRBD1. This CDR3 has 14 amino acids. Germline CDR1 is MNHEY and CDR2 is SVGAGI. The V and J ends lost 5 bases and 5 bases, in that order; junction bases with no gene match: 8. This CDR3 reads CASSRTTGKYGYTF. The CDR3 DNA is TGTGCCAGCAGTCGTACGACAGGGAAATATGGCTACACCTTC.

The chain has TRBV7-9 and TRBJ1-4, with D unclear. Germline V gene data show CDR1 as SEHNR and CDR2 as FQNEAQ (reference sequence). The CDR3 runs to 16 residues. With 5 bases removed from V and 5 bases from J, the gap between germline ends came to 18 bases. This chain's CDR3 is CASSRRGEGINEKLFF. For the CDR3, the DNA is TGTGCCAGCAGCCGAAGAGGTGAAGGGATCAATGAAAAACTGTTTTTT.

The chain is built from TRBV27 and TRBJ1-3; 8 positions agree with TRBD1. This CDR3 has 12 amino acids. Germline assignment: CDR1 MNHEY and CDR2 SMNVEV (reference sequence). J lost 7 bases, V lost 8 bases, and 4 bases had no gene match. The CDR3 DNA reads as TGTGCCAGCTTGGACAGGGAGAACACCATATATTTT. This sequence encodes CASLDRENTIYF.

V gene TRBV28 combines with J gene TRBJ1-5; a weak D match, TRBD1 (5 bases). The germline gives CDR1 MDHEN, CDR2 SYDVKM. The CDR3 consists of 16 residues. The ends were cut back, 1 base at V and 0 bases at J, with 10 bases in the middle. The CDR3 here is CASSLYQGLSNQPQHF. For the CDR3, the DNA is TGTGCCAGCAGTTTATACCAGGGTCTTAGCAATCAGCCCCAGCATTTT.

V usage is TRBV6-5 and J usage is TRBJ2-7; 7 bases agree with TRBD1. CDR3 length equals 15 residues. The germline gives CDR1 MNHEY, CDR2 SVGAGI. V was pared by 4 bases and J by 5 bases, with 11 bases of the junction left unmatched. CDR3 in DNA: TGTGCCAGCAGTTTGGGGATGACAGGGATCCACGAGCAGTACTTC. Translation: CASSLGMTGIHEQYF.

The CDR3: CAEGQENSYEQYF. The CDR3, as DNA: TGTGCCGAAGGACAGGAGAATTCCTACGAGCAGTACTTC. V is TRBV2 and J is TRBJ2-7; 7 bases line up with TRBD1. Trimming cost V 11 bases and J 1 base; bases outside gene matches: 8. Germline V CDR1 and CDR2: SNHLY, FYNNEI. CDR3 length: 13 residues.

The genes are TRBV7-2 and TRBJ1-6; tentatively, D is TRBD1 (5 bases). Germline loops: CDR1 SGHTA, CDR2 FQGNSA. The CDR3 sequence is 13 residues long. Trimming took 5 bases from V and 9 from J, leaving 11 bases between them. Here the CDR3 DNA reads TGTGCCAGCAGCCCCGGGGGGTTTTCACCCCTCCACTTT. It codes for CASSPGGFSPLHF.

The chain has TRBV4-3 and TRBJ1-6; a possible D gene is TRBD1 (5 bases). The CDR3 is 14 residues long. Looked up from germline, CDR1 is LGHNA and CDR2 is YSLEER. V dropped 4 bases and J dropped 8 bases, with 12 bases sitting between them. In DNA, the CDR3 is TGCGCCAGCAGCCCGGGACTATGGGATTCACCCCTCCACTTT. Translating it yields CASSPGLWDSPLHF.

The chain has TRBV9 and TRBJ2-3, with D tentatively TRBD1 (6 bases). CDR3 length: 15 residues. CDR1 SGDLS and CDR2 YYNGEE come from the germline V gene. The V end was cut by 0 bases, the J end by 6 bases, with 14 bases between. This chain's CDR3 is CASSVATGIWDTQYF. In DNA form, the CDR3 reads TGTGCCAGCAGCGTAGCTACAGGGATATGGGATACGCAGTATTTT.

This chain uses TRBV5-1 with TRBJ2-5; 7 bases agree with TRBD1. Per the germline V gene, CDR1 is SGHRS and CDR2 is YFSETQ. After removal of 3 bases from V and 11 bases from J, the junction contained 7 bases not matched to a gene. The CDR3 extends over 12 amino acids. The CDR3 bases are TGCGCCAGCAGCTCCGACAGGGTGGCTCAGTACTTC. Protein: CASSSDRVAQYF.

The chain employs TRBV4-1 and TRBJ2-5, with 13 bases matching TRBD2. Per germline, CDR1 MGHRA and CDR2 YSYEKL. This CDR3 is 20 amino acids long. The V gene end was trimmed by 0 bases and the J gene end by 2 bases; junction bases not matched to a gene: 12. CDR3 DNA sequence: TGCGCCAGCAGCCAAGAGGAGTCGCGACTAGCGGGGGGAATGCAAGAGACCCAGTACTTC. It specifies CASSQEESRLAGGMQETQYF.

Only a few counts were recorded for this clone. The J gene is TRBJ1-1, the V gene TRBV6-6; the match to TRBD1 covers 8 bases. With 6 bases clipped from V and 3 bases from J, the junction kept 3 bases outside the gene matches. There are 13 residues in the CDR3. Germline V gives CDR1 MNHNY, CDR2 SVGAGI (reference sequence). CDR3 coding DNA: TGTGCCAGCAGCTCACAGGGGGACACTGAAGCTTTCTTT. Its translation: CASSSQGDTEAFF.

This chain uses TRBV9 with TRBJ2-3; 10 bases are shared with TRBD2. This CDR3 comprises 17 residues. The germline V gene encodes CDR1 SGDLS and CDR2 YYNGEE. The V and J ends lost 3 bases and 6 bases, in that order; junction bases with no gene match: 13. DNA for the CDR3: TGTGCCAGCAGCGGATCCGATACTAGCGGGGTTCGGGATACGCAGTATTTT. Amino acid sequence: CASSGSDTSGVRDTQYF. Filled out from reference TRBV9 and TRBJ2-3, the complete variable domain reads DSGVTQTPKHLITATGQRVTLRCSPRSGDLSVYWYQQSLDQGLQFLIQYYNGEERAKGNILERFSAQQFPDLHSELNLSSLELGDSALYFCASSGSDTSGVRDTQYFGPGTRLTVL.

In this sample, this clone turned up a few times. V and J are TRBV11-2 and TRBJ2-3; D is possibly TRBD1 or TRBD2 (5 bases each). This CDR3 is 18 amino acids long. The germline gives CDR1 SGHAT, CDR2 FQNNGV. Trimming shortened V by 1 base and J by 3 bases, and 20 bases separated the two germline ends. CDR3: CASSLGSIGARKTDTQYF. DNA of the CDR3: TGTGCCAGCAGCTTAGGGTCAATCGGGGCCAGGAAGACAGATACGCAGTATTTT.

DNA of the CDR3: TGTGCCAGCAGTTCGGGACAGGGGGCTGCAGATACGCAGTATTTT. As protein: CASSSGQGAADTQYF. The J gene is TRBJ2-3, the V gene TRBV28; 12 bases align to TRBD1. In germline, CDR1 is MDHEN, CDR2 SYDVKM. The CDR3 contains 15 residues. Germline trimming cut 4 bases from V and 4 bases from J; bases unmatched to any gene: 3.

The chain links TRBV4-1 to TRBJ2-3; tentatively, D is TRBD1 (5 bases). There are 15 residues in the CDR3. Trimming left V 4 bases short and J 5 bases short, with 16 bases between. The germline V gene encodes CDR1 MGHRA and CDR2 YSYEKL. The CDR3 DNA reads TGCGCCAGCAGCCCCGCAGGGCCCCAAGAAGATACGCAGTATTTT. Protein product: CASSPAGPQEDTQYF.

This chain joins TRBV6-1 and TRBJ2-7; D may be TRBD2 (5 bases). CDR1 is MNHNS, CDR2 SASEGT, per germline. The CDR3 totals 14 residues. With 6 bases removed from V and 3 bases from J, the gap between germline ends came to 15 bases. CDR3 loop: CASSITRESYEQYF. In nucleotides, the CDR3 is TGTGCCAGCAGCATTACAAGGGAGAGCTACGAGCAGTACTTC.